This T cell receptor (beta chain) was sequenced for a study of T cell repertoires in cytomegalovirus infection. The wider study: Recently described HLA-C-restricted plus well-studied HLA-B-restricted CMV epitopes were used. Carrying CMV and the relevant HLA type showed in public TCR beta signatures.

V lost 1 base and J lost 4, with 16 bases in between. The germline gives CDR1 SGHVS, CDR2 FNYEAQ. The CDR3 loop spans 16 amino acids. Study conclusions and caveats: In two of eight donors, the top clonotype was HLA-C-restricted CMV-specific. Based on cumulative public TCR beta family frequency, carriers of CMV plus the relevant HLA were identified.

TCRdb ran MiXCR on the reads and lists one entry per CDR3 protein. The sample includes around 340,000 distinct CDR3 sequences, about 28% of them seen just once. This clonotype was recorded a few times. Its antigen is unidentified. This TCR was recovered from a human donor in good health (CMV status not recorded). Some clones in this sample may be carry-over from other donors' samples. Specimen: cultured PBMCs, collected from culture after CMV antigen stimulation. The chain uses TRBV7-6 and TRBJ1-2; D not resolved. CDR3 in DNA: TGTGCCAGCAGCTTAGACCCACGGGGAGGGTCCTATGGCTACACCTTC. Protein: CASSLDPRGGSYGYTF.